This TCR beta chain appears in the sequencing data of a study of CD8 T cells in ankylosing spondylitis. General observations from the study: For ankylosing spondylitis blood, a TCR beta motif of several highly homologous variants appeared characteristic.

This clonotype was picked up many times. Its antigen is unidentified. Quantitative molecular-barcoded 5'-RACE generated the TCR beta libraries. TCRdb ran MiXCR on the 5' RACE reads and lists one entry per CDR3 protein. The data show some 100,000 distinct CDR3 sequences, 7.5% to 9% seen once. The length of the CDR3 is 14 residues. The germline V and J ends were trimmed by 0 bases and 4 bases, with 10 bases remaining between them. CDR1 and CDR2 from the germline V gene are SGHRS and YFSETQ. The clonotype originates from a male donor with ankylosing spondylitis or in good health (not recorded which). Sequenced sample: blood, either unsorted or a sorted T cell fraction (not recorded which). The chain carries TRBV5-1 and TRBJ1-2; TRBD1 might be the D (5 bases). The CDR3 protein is CASSLGGRGYGYTF. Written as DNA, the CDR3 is TGCGCCAGCAGCTTGGGGGGACGGGGCTATGGCTACACCTTC.